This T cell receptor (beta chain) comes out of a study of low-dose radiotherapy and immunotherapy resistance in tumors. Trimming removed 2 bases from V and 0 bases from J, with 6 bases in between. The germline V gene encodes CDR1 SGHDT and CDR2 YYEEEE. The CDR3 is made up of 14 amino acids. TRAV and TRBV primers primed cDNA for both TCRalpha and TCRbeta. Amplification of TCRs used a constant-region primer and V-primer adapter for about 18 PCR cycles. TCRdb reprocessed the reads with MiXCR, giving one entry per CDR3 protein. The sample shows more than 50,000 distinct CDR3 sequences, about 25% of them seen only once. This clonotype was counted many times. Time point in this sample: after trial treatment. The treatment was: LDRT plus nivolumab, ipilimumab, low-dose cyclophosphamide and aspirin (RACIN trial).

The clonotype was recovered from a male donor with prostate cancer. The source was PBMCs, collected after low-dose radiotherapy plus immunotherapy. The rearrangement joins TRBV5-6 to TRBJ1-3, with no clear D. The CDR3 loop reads CASSFASSGNTIYF. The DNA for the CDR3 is TGTGCCAGCAGCTTCGCAAGCTCTGGAAACACCATATATTTT.